The present TCR beta chain was sequenced within a study of blood T cell repertoires in COVID-19. Whole-study context: PBMCs, B-cell-depleted T cells, or T cells were the source of the cDNA or gDNA that made up the material.

Trimming shortened V by 0 bases and J by 5 bases, and 8 bases separated the two germline ends. The germline V gene encodes CDR1 WSHSY and CDR2 SAAADI. CDR3 length: 13 residues. The assay was immunoSEQ multiplex PCR, and TCRdb's table has in-frame clones only and misses some. The data show some 110,000 clones, about 90% seen once. The table lists this clone with a few counts. What was sequenced was peripheral blood. The V gene is TRBV10-2, the J gene TRBJ2-7; possible D gene TRBD1, 5 bases. This TCR was recovered from a man aged 45-60 years with COVID-19, enrolled during active disease. The CDR3 region is CASSESEQDEQYV. The CDR3 DNA reads as TGCGCCAGCAGTGAGTCGGAACAGGACGAGCAGTACGTC.